This paragraph covers one T cell receptor beta chain sequence. This entry is derived from a study of T cell changes during pregnancy in multiple sclerosis. Using immunoSEQ multiplex PCR, the repertoire was profiled, and TCRdb retains in-frame clones only, with some absent. The sample records around 39,000 clones, 88% being singletons. The germline V gene has CDR1 MDHEN and CDR2 SYDVKM. The CDR3 has 16 residues. Trimming cost V 6 bases and J 4 bases, with 18 bases left between them. This sequence joins TRBV28 and TRBJ1-4; weak D call: TRBD1 (5 bases). The TCR comes from a female donor with multiple sclerosis, enrolled in a pregnancy study. Specimen: CD4+ T cells from peripheral blood mononuclear cells, collected before pregnancy. CDR3 in DNA: TGTGCCAGCAGCGACCCTACCCAGGGTAGTAATGAAAAACTGTTTTTT. This gives the protein CASSDPTQGSNEKLFF.